One sample yielded the 8 T cell receptor beta chains listed below, sequenced in a study of T cells in localized non-small cell lung cancer (dated by TCRdb to the early 2020s). The library was built by means of the immunoSEQ multiplex PCR assay. TCRdb limited this immuneACCESS table to in-frame rearrangements with V and J called. A share of clones is missing; checked studies link under half to unresolved V genes, and the rest is unexplained. In this sample the table shows about 9,000 clones, 92% of which occur a single time. Of the sample, about 7.5% is held by the ten largest clones. The source material was peripheral blood, sampled before any cancer treatment. Every receptor here comes from a woman aged 40-70 years with stage I squamous cell lung carcinoma.

The chain carries TRBV19 and TRBJ1-1; D might be TRBD1 (5 bases). With 6 bases removed from V and 5 bases from J, the gap between germline ends came to 16 bases. The CDR3 runs to 14 residues. Germline V CDR1 and CDR2: LNHDA, SQIVND (reference sequence). As DNA, the CDR3 is TGTGCCAGTAGGGAACGGGACTTAGGGACTGAAGCTTTCTTT. Protein: CASRERDLGTEAFF.

The V gene is TRBV7-2, the J gene TRBJ2-1; 8 nucleotides agree with TRBD2. Unmatched junction bases numbered 9, after V lost 5 bases and J lost 0 bases. Germline CDR1 and CDR2: SGHTA and FQGNSA. There are 17 residues in the CDR3. CDR3 residues: CASSPRLALSSYNEQFF. CDR3 in DNA: TGTGCCAGCAGCCCCCGACTAGCGCTGAGCTCCTACAATGAGCAGTTCTTC.

The J gene is TRBJ2-1, the V gene TRBV7-8; D not resolved. Germline loops: CDR1 SGHVS, CDR2 FQNEAQ. The CDR3 sequence is 12 residues long. The ends were cut back, 1 base at V and 9 bases at J, with 7 bases in the middle. CDR3 nucleotides: TGTGCCAGCAGCTTAGTTGTTAGTGAGCAGTTCTTC. Protein: CASSLVVSEQFF. Together with reference TRBV7-8 and TRBJ2-1, the CDR3 gives the full variable domain: GAGVSQSPRYKVAKRGQDVALRCDPISGHVSLFWYQQALGQGPEFLTYFQNEAQLDKSGLPSDRFFAERPEGSVSTLKIQRTQQEDSAVYLCASSLVVSEQFFGPGTRLTVL.

The genes are TRBV10-2 and TRBJ1-1; 10 positions match TRBD1. V lost 6 bases, J lost 3 bases, and 13 bases stayed unmatched. The CDR3 is made up of 17 amino acids. CDR1 WSHSY and CDR2 SAAADI come from the germline V gene. Here the CDR3 reads CASRSGTGDRRDTEAFF. CDR3 nucleotides: TGCGCCAGCAGGAGCGGGACAGGGGATCGGAGAGACACTGAAGCTTTCTTT.

The chain is built from TRBV5-1 and TRBJ2-7; 7 bases are a match to TRBD2. CDR3 length equals 16 residues. Germline CDR1 SGHRS, CDR2 YFSETQ. The V gene end was trimmed by 4 bases and the J gene end by 2 bases; junction bases not matched to a gene: 12. The CDR3: CASSLSGGGSTYEQYF. The CDR3 DNA reads as TGCGCCAGCAGCCTTTCTGGCGGGGGAAGCACCTACGAGCAGTACTTC. Variable domain in full (rest from reference TRBV5-1 and TRBJ2-7): KAGVTQTPRYLIKTRGQQVTLSCSPISGHRSVSWYQQTPGQGLQFLFEYFSETQRNKGNFPGRFSGRQFSNSRSEMNVSTLELGDSALYLCASSLSGGGSTYEQYFGPGTRLTVT.

V gene TRBV5-1 combines with J gene TRBJ2-3; the D is unclear. The CDR3 has 14 residues. The germline V gene encodes CDR1 SGHRS and CDR2 YFSETQ. Trimming pared 0 bases from V and 2 bases from J, leaving 7 bases between. The CDR3 DNA reads as TGCGCCAGCAGCTTGGAGGTGGTCACAGATACGCAGTATTTT. As protein: CASSLEVVTDTQYF.

The chain is built from TRBV7-2 and TRBJ1-5; D gene ambiguous. The V gene lost 0 bases and the J gene lost 8 bases, with 14 bases spanning the gap. The CDR3 loop spans 15 amino acids. Germline V lookup: CDR1 SGHTA, CDR2 FQGNSA. CDR3 DNA sequence: TGTGCCAGCAGCTTAGCGGGTGAAGGGTGGGAGCCCCAGCATTTT. It translates to CASSLAGEGWEPQHF.

This clone was found once. The chain has TRBV10-2 and TRBJ1-3; no reliable D call. The CDR3 consists of 13 residues. Germline values: CDR1 WSHSY, CDR2 SAAADI. Between the trimmed V and J ends, which lost 3 bases and 2 bases, there was a span of 5 bases. The CDR3 coding sequence is TGCGCCAGCAGTGATCCCACTGGAAACACCATATATTTT. Its protein product is CASSDPTGNTIYF.